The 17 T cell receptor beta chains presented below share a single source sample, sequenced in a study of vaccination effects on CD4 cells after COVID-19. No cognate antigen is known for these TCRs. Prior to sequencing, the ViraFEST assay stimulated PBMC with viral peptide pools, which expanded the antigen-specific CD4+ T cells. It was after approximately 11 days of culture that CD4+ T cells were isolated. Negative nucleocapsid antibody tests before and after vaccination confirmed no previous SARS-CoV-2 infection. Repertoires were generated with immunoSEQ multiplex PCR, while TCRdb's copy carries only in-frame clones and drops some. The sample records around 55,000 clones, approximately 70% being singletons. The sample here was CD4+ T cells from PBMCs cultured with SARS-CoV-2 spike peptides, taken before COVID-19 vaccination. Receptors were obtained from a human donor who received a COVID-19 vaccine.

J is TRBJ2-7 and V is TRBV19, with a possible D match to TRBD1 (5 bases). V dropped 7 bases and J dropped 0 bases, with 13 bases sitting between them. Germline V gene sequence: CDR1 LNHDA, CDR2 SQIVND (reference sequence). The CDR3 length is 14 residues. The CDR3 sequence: CASTYDSSSYEQYF. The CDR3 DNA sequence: TGTGCCAGTACGTACGACAGCAGCTCCTACGAGCAGTACTTC.

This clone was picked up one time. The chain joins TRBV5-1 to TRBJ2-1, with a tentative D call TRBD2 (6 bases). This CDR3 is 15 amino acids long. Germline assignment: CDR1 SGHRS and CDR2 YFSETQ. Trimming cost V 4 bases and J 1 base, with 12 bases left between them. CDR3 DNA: TGCGCCAGCAGCCTCATAGCGGCTTCCTACAATGAGCAGTTCTTC. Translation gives CASSLIAASYNEQFF.

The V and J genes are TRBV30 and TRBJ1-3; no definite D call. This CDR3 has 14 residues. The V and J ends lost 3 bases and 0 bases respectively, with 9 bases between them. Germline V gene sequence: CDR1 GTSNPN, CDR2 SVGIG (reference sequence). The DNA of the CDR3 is TGTGCCTGGAGCACCGGGATCTCTGGAAACACCATATATTTT. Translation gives CAWSTGISGNTIYF.

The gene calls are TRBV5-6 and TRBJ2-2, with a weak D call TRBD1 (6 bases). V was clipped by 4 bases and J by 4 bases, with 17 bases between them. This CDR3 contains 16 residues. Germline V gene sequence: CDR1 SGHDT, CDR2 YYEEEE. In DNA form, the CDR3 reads TGTGCCAGCAGCCACCCCCGGGACACCCTCACCGGGGAGCTGTTTTTT. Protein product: CASSHPRDTLTGELFF. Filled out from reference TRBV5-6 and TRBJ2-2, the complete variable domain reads DAGVTQSPTHLIKTRGQQVTLRCSPKSGHDTVSWYQQALGQGPQFIFQYYEEEERQRGNFPDRFSGHQFPNYSSELNVNALLLGDSALYLCASSHPRDTLTGELFFGEGSRLTVL.

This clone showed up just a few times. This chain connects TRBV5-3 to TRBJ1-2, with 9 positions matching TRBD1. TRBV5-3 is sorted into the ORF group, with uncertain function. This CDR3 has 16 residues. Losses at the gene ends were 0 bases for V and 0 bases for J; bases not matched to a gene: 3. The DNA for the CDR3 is TGTGCCAGAAGCTTGGCGGGACAGGGAGCTAACTATGGCTACACCTTC. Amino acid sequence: CARSLAGQGANYGYTF.

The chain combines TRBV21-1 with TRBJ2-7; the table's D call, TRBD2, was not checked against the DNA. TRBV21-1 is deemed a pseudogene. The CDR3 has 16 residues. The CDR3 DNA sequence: TGTGCCAGCAGCGGACGGACGGGAAAGGACTCCTACGAGCAGTACTTC. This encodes CASSGRTGKDSYEQYF.

Written as DNA, the CDR3 is TGTGCCAGCAGTGAAGACAGGGACTACACTGAAGCTTTCTTT. Its translation is CASSEDRDYTEAFF. V usage is TRBV2 and J usage is TRBJ1-1; D perhaps matches TRBD1 (6 bases). Between the trimmed V and J ends, which lost 1 base and 3 bases, there was a span of 9 bases. Germline-derived CDR1 and CDR2 are SNHLY and FYNNEI. The CDR3 consists of 14 residues.

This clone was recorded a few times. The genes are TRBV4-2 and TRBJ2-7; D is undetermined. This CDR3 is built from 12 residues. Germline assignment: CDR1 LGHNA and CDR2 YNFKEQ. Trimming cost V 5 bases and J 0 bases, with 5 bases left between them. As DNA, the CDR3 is TGTGCCAGCAGCTACAGCTCCTACGAGCAGTACTTC. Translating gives CASSYSSYEQYF.

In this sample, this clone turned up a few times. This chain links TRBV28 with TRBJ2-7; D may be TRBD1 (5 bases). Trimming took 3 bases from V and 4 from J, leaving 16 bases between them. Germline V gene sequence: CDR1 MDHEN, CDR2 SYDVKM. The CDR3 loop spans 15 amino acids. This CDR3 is CASSLKGKSAYEQYF. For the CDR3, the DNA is TGTGCCAGCAGTTTGAAGGGGAAGTCAGCTTACGAGCAGTACTTC.

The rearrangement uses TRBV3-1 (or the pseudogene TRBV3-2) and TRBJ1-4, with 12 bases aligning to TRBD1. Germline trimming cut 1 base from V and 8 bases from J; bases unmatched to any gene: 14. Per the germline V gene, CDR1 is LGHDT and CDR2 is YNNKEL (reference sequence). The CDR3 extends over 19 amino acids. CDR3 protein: CASSQAGTGQGAQEEKLFF. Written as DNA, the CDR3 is TGTGCCAGCAGCCAAGCCGGAACGGGACAGGGGGCGCAGGAGGAAAAACTGTTTTTT.

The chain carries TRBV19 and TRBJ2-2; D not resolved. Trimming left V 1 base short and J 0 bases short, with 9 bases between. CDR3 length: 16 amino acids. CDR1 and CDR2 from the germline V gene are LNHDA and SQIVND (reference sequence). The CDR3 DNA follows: TGTGCCAGTAGTATAGGATTACAGACGAACACCGGGGAGCTGTTTTTT. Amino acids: CASSIGLQTNTGELFF.

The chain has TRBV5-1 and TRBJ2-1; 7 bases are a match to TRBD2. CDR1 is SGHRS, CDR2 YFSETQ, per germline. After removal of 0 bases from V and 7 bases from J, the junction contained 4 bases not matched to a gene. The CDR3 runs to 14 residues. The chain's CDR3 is CASSLVDGGNEQFF. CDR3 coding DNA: TGCGCCAGCAGCTTGGTTGACGGGGGGAATGAGCAGTTCTTC.

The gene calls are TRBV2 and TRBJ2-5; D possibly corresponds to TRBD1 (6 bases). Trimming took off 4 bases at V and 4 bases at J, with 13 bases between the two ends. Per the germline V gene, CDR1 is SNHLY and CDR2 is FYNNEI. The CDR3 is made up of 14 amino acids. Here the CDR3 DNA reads TGTGCCAGCAGTGGGGTCACAGGGAGAGAGACCCAGTACTTC. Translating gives CASSGVTGRETQYF. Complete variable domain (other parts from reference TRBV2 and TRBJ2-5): EPEVTQTPSHQVTQMGQEVILRCVPISNHLYFYWYRQILGQKVEFLVSFYNNEISEKSEIFDDQFSVERPDGSNFTLKIRSTKLEDSAMYFCASSGVTGRETQYFGPGTRLLVL.

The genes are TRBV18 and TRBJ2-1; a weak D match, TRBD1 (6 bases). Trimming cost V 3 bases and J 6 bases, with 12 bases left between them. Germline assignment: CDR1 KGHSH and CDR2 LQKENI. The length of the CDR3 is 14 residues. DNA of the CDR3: TGTGCCAGCTCACCTTTACAGGGTATCAATGAGCAGTTCTTC. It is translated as CASSPLQGINEQFF.

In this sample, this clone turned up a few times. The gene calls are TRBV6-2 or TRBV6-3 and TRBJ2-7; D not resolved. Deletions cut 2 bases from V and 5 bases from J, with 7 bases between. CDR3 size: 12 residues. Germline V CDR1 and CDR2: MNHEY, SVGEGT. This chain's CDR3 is CASSYPPNEQYF. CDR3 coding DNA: TGTGCCAGCAGTTACCCCCCAAACGAGCAGTACTTC.

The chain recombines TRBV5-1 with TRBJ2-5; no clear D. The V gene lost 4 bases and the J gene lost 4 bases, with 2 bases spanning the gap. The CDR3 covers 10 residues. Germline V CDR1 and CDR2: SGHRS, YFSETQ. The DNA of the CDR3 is TGCGCCAGCAGCGGAGAGACCCAGTACTTC. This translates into CASSGETQYF.

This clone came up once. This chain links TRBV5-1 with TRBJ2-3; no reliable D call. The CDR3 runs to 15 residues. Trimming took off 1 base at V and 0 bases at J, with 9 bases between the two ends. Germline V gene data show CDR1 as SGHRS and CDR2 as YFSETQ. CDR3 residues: CASSLRTWSTDTQYF. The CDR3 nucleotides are TGCGCCAGCAGCTTGAGGACCTGGAGCACAGATACGCAGTATTTT. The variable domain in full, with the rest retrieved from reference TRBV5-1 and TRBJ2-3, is KAGVTQTPRYLIKTRGQQVTLSCSPISGHRSVSWYQQTPGQGLQFLFEYFSETQRNKGNFPGRFSGRQFSNSRSEMNVSTLELGDSALYLCASSLRTWSTDTQYFGPGTRLTVL.